Listed below are T cell receptor beta chains from one sample, sequenced in a study of blood T cells in healthy people across ages. TCRdb re-analysed the 5' RACE reads in MiXCR, keeping a single row per CDR3 protein. This table holds more than 1,400,000 distinct CDR3 sequences, around 39% found once. Sequenced: blood. These receptors all stem from a woman younger than 35 in good health. Each CDR3 is given with its conserved first and last residue. A D gene is named only where the DNA matches it firmly. Size tells how often a clone was seen (once, few, many) or the class of an expanded clone, and some rows leave it out.

size: once
D: -
J: TRBJ2-5
V: TRBV27
DNA: TGTGCCAGCAGTCGAGATCGGTCGTTACCACAAGAGACCCAGTACTTC
CDR3: CASSRDRSLPQETQYF

size: few
D: TRBD1
J: TRBJ2-3
V: TRBV6-1
DNA: TGTGCCAGCAGTGTATGGGACAGGGTAGAAGATACGCAGTATTTT
CDR3: CASSVWDRVEDTQYF

size: few
D: TRBD2
J: TRBJ2-3
V: TRBV7-6
DNA: TGTGCCAGCAGCTTAGGGGGGTCTAGCGGATTCACAGATACGCAGTATTTT
CDR3: CASSLGGSSGFTDTQYF

size: few
D: -
J: TRBJ2-5
V: TRBV27
DNA: TGTGCCAGCAGTCCGGTATACCAAGAGACCCAGTACTTC
CDR3: CASSPVYQETQYF

size: -
D: TRBD1
J: TRBJ1-2
V: TRBV29-1
DNA: TGCAGCTTTAAAGGGGGCGGCTATGGCTACACCTTC
CDR3: CSFKGGGYGYTF

size: few
D: -
J: TRBJ2-7
V: TRBV12-3/TRBV12-4
DNA: TGTGCCAGCAGCCAAAGACAGGGAGGCCACGAGCAGTACTTC
CDR3: CASSQRQGGHEQYF

size: -
D: -
J: TRBJ1-1
V: TRBV4-1
DNA: TGCGCCAGCAGCCAATCCCGGATGAAGGACACTGAAGCTTTCTTT
CDR3: CASSQSRMKDTEAFF

size: -
D: -
J: TRBJ2-1
V: TRBV12-3/TRBV12-4
DNA: TGTGCCAGCAGTCCCCCAGACAGATACAATGAGCAGTTCTTC
CDR3: CASSPPDRYNEQFF

size: once
D: TRBD2
J: TRBJ2-1
V: TRBV19
DNA: TGTGCCAGTAGTGCCCAAGGAACTACGGGGGGCAATGAGCAGTTCTTC
CDR3: CASSAQGTTGGNEQFF

size: few
D: -
J: TRBJ2-5
V: TRBV12-3/TRBV12-4
DNA: TGTGCCAGCAGTGGGGGAGGTACCCAAGAGACCCAGTACTTC
CDR3: CASSGGGTQETQYF

size: few
D: -
J: TRBJ2-5
V: TRBV7-9
DNA: TGTGCCAGCAGCTTGAGACTCAGCCAACAAGAGACCCAGTACTTC
CDR3: CASSLRLSQQETQYF

size: -
D: -
J: TRBJ2-1
V: TRBV5-1
DNA: TGCGCCAGCAGCCCCGAGCTTATCCCTCAGTTCTTC
CDR3: CASSPELIPQFF

size: few
D: -
J: TRBJ2-1
V: TRBV12-3/TRBV12-4
DNA: TGTGCCAGCAGTCCCGCGGGCGGGCTATACAATGAGCAGTTCTTC
CDR3: CASSPAGGLYNEQFF

size: -
D: TRBD1
J: TRBJ2-1
V: TRBV4-1
DNA: TGCGCCAGCAGCCCGGGACAGAATCCCTACAATGAGCAGTTCTTC
CDR3: CASSPGQNPYNEQFF

size: -
D: -
J: TRBJ1-1
V: TRBV6-6
DNA: TGTGCCAGCAGGGGGGCGGTGTACACTGAAGCTTTCTTT
CDR3: CASRGAVYTEAFF

size: -
D: TRBD2
J: TRBJ2-1
V: TRBV4-1
DNA: TGCGCCAGCAGCCAAGATACTAGCGGAAGTAAATACAATGAGCAGTTCTTC
CDR3: CASSQDTSGSKYNEQFF

size: -
D: -
J: TRBJ2-1
V: TRBV18
DNA: TGTGCCAGCTCACCAGGGGACACCGAAGAGACCCAGTTCTTC
CDR3: CASSPGDTEETQFF

size: -
D: TRBD1
J: TRBJ2-2
V: TRBV7-6
DNA: TGTGCCAGCAGCCGTTCAACAGGGGGTGGGGAGCTGTTTTTT
CDR3: CASSRSTGGGELFF

size: few
D: TRBD2
J: TRBJ2-7
V: TRBV7-9
DNA: TGTGCCAGCAGCTTTGAGTACGGCGGGAGCCCCTACGAGCAGTACTTC
CDR3: CASSFEYGGSPYEQYF

size: -
D: -
J: TRBJ2-7
V: TRBV3-1
DNA: TGTGCCAGCAGCCAAGAGTGGCTGGGGAATGAGCAGTACTTC
CDR3: CASSQEWLGNEQYF

size: -
D: TRBD1
J: TRBJ2-3
V: TRBV11-1
DNA: TGTGCCAGCAGCCCCCGGACAGGGTACGGCACAGATACGCAGTATTTT
CDR3: CASSPRTGYGTDTQYF

size: -
D: -
J: TRBJ1-2
V: TRBV20-1
DNA: TGCAGTGCTTACCGGGACACAGACCAAAACACCTTC
CDR3: CSAYRDTDQNTF

size: -
D: TRBD1
J: TRBJ2-6
V: TRBV20-1
DNA: TGCAGTGCTCAGGGGGAGTACTCTGGGGCCAACGTCCTGACTTTC
CDR3: CSAQGEYSGANVLTF

size: -
D: -
J: TRBJ2-3
V: TRBV14
DNA: TGTGCCAGCTCGAACCCCTGGGGGACAGATACGCAGTATTTT
CDR3: CASSNPWGTDTQYF

size: few
D: TRBD1
J: TRBJ1-1
V: TRBV5-1
DNA: TGCGCCAGCGGTGTGACAGGGTCGAACACTGAAGCTTTCTTT
CDR3: CASGVTGSNTEAFF

size: -
D: TRBD1
J: TRBJ2-3
V: TRBV2
DNA: TGTGCCAGCGGAGGACAGGGGTACACAGATACGCAGTATTTT
CDR3: CASGGQGYTDTQYF

size: -
D: -
J: TRBJ1-2
V: TRBV20-1
DNA: TGCAGTGTTATGGGGTCGGTGAACTATGGCTACACCTTC
CDR3: CSVMGSVNYGYTF

size: -
D: -
J: TRBJ2-1
V: TRBV24-1
DNA: TGTGCCACCAGTGAGGAGGGATACAATGAGCAGTTCTTC
CDR3: CATSEEGYNEQFF

size: -
D: -
J: TRBJ1-1
V: TRBV29-1
DNA: TGCAGCGTTAAAGGGCCTGAAGCTTTCTTT
CDR3: CSVKGPEAFF

size: few
D: -
J: TRBJ1-1
V: TRBV20-1
DNA: TGCAGTGCTAGCCGGGCTGAAGCTTTCTTT
CDR3: CSASRAEAFF

size: -
D: TRBD2
J: TRBJ2-1
V: TRBV3-1
DNA: TGTGCCAGCAGCCAAGGTGGCGGGATAGCGGGGGGTGAGCAGTTCTTC
CDR3: CASSQGGGIAGGEQFF

size: few
D: -
J: TRBJ1-2
V: TRBV28
DNA: TGTGCCAGCGGGGGCCATGGCTACACCTTC
CDR3: CASGGHGYTF

size: -
D: -
J: TRBJ2-1
V: TRBV25-1
DNA: TGTGCCAGCTCCCGGGACGGCCCCTACAATGAGCAGTTCTTC
CDR3: CASSRDGPYNEQFF

size: few
D: -
J: TRBJ1-1
V: TRBV7-8
DNA: TGTGCCAGCACCCGGGGGGGGGTGGACACTGAAGCTTTCTTT
CDR3: CASTRGGVDTEAFF

size: -
D: -
J: TRBJ2-3
V: TRBV9
DNA: TGTGCCAGCAGCCCGAGCCTACACGCGGATACGCAGTATTTT
CDR3: CASSPSLHADTQYF

size: -
D: -
J: TRBJ2-4
V: TRBV6-6
DNA: TGTGCCAGCAGTTACTCGACGGGGGCTGCAGGAAACATTCAGTACTTC
CDR3: CASSYSTGAAGNIQYF

size: -
D: -
J: TRBJ2-1
V: TRBV13
DNA: TGTGCCAGCAGCTTAGTGGCAGGGCCTTCCTACGAGCAGTTCTTC
CDR3: CASSLVAGPSYEQFF

size: -
D: TRBD1
J: TRBJ1-1
V: TRBV10-3
DNA: TGTGCCATCAGTGAGAGGGGACAGACCCCATACTTCACTGAAGCTTTCTTT
CDR3: CAISERGQTPYFTEAFF

size: few
D: -
J: TRBJ1-5
V: TRBV27
DNA: TGTGCCAGCAAGGGAGGAGGTCAGCCCCAGCATTTT
CDR3: CASKGGGQPQHF

size: -
D: TRBD2
J: TRBJ2-7
V: TRBV6-1
DNA: TGTGCCAGTTTACTAGCGGGGGGTTTATACGAGCAGTACTTC
CDR3: CASLLAGGLYEQYF

size: -
D: -
J: TRBJ1-1
V: TRBV5-1
DNA: TGCGCCAGCAGAGTACCCGGGGACACTGAAGCTTTCTTT
CDR3: CASRVPGDTEAFF

size: -
D: TRBD1
J: TRBJ1-6
V: TRBV7-2
DNA: TGTGCCAGCATCTCACGAGGACAGGCCCCTGTATCACCCCTCCACTTT
CDR3: CASISRGQAPVSPLHF

size: -
D: -
J: TRBJ2-7
V: TRBV11-2
DNA: TGTGCCAGCAGCTTAGGCCTGTCTGGGCAGTACTTC
CDR3: CASSLGLSGQYF

size: -
D: -
J: TRBJ2-3
V: TRBV6-1
DNA: TGTGCCAGCTATCCGGTCCAAGCCTTTAGCACAGATACGCAGTATTTT
CDR3: CASYPVQAFSTDTQYF

size: few
D: -
J: TRBJ1-5
V: TRBV12-3/TRBV12-4
DNA: TGTGCCAGCAGTTGGGGGGCTGGACAGCCCCAGCATTTT
CDR3: CASSWGAGQPQHF

size: -
D: -
J: TRBJ1-5
V: TRBV4-2
DNA: TGTGCCAGCAGCGGATCAACCTTTAGCAATCAGCCCCAGCATTTT
CDR3: CASSGSTFSNQPQHF